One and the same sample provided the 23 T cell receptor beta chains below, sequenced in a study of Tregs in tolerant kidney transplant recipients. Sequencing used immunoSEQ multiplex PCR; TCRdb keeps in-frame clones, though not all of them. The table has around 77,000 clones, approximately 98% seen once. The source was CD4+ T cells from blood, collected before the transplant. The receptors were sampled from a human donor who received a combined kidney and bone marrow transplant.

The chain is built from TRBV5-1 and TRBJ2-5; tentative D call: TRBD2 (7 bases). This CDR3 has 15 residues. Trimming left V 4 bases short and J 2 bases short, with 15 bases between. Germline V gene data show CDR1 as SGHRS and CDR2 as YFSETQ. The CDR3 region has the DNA TGCGCCAGCAGCGGCCAGGGGAGGGGGCAAGAGACCCAGTACTTC. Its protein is CASSGQGRGQETQYF.

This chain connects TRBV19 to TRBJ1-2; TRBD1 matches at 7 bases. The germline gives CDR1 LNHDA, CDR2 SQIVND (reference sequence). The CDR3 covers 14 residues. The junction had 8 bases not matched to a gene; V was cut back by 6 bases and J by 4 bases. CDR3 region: CASSPPRTGYGYTF. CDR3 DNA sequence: TGTGCCAGTAGCCCCCCGAGGACAGGCTATGGCTACACCTTC.

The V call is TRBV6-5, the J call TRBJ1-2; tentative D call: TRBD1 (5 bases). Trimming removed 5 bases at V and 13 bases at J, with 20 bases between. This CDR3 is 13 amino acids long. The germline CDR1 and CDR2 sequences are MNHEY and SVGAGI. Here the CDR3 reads CASSATRQPGGTF. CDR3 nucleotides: TGTGCCAGCAGTGCAACCCGACAGCCCGGCGGCACCTTC.

The chain's CDR3 is CSVERTSGEYNEQFF. Written as DNA, the CDR3 is TGCAGCGTTGAAAGGACTAGCGGGGAGTACAATGAGCAGTTCTTC. The gene calls are TRBV29-1 and TRBJ2-1; TRBD2 agrees at 12 bases. V lost 2 bases and J lost 4; bases outside the gene matches: 3. From germline, CDR1 is SQVTM and CDR2 ANQGSEA. The CDR3 spans 15 residues.

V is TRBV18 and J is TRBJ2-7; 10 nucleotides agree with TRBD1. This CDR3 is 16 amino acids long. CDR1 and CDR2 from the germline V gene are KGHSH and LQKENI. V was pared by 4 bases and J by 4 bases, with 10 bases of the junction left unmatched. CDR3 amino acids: CASSLFSGTGEYEQYF. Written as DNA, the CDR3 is TGTGCCAGCTCACTCTTTTCCGGGACAGGGGAATACGAGCAGTACTTC. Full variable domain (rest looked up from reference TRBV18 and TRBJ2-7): NAGVMQNPRHLVRRRGQEARLRCSPMKGHSHVYWYRQLPEEGLKFMVYLQKENIIDESGMPKERFSAEFPKEGPSILRIQQVVRGDSAAYFCASSLFSGTGEYEQYFGPGTRLTVT.

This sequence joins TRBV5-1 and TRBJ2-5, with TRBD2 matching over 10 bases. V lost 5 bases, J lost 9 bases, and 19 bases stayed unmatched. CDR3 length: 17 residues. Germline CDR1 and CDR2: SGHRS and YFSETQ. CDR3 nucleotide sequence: TGCGCCAGCAGTATAAGCGGGAGGGCCTACCTCAGTGAGCCCCAGTACTTC. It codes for CASSISGRAYLSEPQYF. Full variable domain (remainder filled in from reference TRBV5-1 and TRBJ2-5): KAGVTQTPRYLIKTRGQQVTLSCSPISGHRSVSWYQQTPGQGLQFLFEYFSETQRNKGNFPGRFSGRQFSNSRSEMNVSTLELGDSALYLCASSISGRAYLSEPQYFGPGTRLLVL.

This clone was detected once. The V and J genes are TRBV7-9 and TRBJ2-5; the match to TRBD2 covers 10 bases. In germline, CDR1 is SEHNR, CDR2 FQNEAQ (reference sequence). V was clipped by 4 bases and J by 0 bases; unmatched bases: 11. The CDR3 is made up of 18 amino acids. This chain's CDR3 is CASSSAIAGGPYQETQYF. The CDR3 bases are TGTGCCAGCAGCTCGGCTATAGCGGGAGGACCGTACCAAGAGACCCAGTACTTC.

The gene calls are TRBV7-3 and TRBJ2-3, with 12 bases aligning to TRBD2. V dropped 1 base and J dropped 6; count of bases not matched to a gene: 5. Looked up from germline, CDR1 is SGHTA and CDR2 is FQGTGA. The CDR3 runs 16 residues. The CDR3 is CASSLRLAGGSDTQYF. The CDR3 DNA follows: TGTGCCAGCAGCTTAAGGCTAGCGGGGGGGAGCGATACGCAGTATTTT.

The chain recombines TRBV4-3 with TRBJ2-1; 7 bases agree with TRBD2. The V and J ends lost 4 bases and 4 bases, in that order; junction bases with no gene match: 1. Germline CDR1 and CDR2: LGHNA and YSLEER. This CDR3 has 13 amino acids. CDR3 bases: TGCGCCAGCAGCCGGACTAGATACAATGAGCAGTTCTTC. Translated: CASSRTRYNEQFF.

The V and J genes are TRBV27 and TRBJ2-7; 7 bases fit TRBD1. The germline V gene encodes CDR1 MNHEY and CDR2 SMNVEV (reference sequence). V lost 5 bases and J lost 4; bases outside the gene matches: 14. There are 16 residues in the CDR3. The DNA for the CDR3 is TGTGCCAGCAGTGCTTACGGGACAGCGAGTAGATACGAGCAGTACTTC. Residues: CASSAYGTASRYEQYF.

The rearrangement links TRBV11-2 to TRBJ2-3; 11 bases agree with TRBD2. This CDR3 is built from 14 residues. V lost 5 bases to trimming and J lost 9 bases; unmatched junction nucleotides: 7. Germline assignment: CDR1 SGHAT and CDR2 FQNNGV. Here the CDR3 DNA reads TGTGCCAGCAGCCCCGCCGGGACTAGCGGCACGCAGTATTTT. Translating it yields CASSPAGTSGTQYF.

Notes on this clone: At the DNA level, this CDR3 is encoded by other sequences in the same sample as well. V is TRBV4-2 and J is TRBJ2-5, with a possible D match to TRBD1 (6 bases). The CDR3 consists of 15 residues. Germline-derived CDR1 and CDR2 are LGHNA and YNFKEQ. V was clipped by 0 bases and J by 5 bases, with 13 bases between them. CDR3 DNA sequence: TGTGCCAGCAGCCAAGATCGGCAGGGGTATGAGACCCAGTACTTC. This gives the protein CASSQDRQGYETQYF.

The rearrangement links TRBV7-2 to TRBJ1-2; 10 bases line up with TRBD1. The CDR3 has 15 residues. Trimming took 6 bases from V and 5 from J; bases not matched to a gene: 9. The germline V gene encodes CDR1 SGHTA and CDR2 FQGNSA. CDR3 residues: CASSKGQGLSYGYTF. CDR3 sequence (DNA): TGTGCCAGCAGTAAGGGACAGGGGCTTAGTTATGGCTACACCTTC.

CDR3: CASSLGLAGNFQETQYF. The DNA for the CDR3 is TGTGCCAGCAGTCTTGGACTAGCGGGAAATTTTCAAGAGACCCAGTACTTC. The V and J genes are TRBV28 and TRBJ2-5; 12 nucleotides align to TRBD2. J gave up 2 bases and V 5 bases, and 9 bases lay outside the gene matches. Germline V gene data show CDR1 as MDHEN and CDR2 as SYDVKM. The CDR3 loop spans 17 amino acids. Full variable domain (rest looked up from reference TRBV28 and TRBJ2-5): DVKVTQSSRYLVKRTGEKVFLECVQDMDHENMFWYRQDPGLGLRLIYFSYDVKMKEKGDIPEGYSVSREKKERFSLILESASTNQTSMYLCASSLGLAGNFQETQYFGPGTRLLVL.

The CDR3 spells CASRETSGYNEQFF. CDR3 nucleotide sequence: TGCGCCAGCAGAGAGACTAGCGGTTACAATGAGCAGTTCTTC. The chain is built from TRBV5-1 and TRBJ2-1, with TRBD2 matching 9 bases. This CDR3 has 14 residues. Trimming at V came to 5 bases and at J to 4 bases, leaving 4 bases not matched to a gene. Germline V lookup: CDR1 SGHRS, CDR2 YFSETQ.

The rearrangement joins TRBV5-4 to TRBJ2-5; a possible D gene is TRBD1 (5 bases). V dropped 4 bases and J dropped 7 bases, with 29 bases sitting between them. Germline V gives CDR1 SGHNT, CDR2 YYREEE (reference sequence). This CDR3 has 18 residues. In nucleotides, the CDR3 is TGTGCCAGCAGCCAGGGTGGGGCAGGACAAGAGGTTTATCGGACCCAGTACTTC. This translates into CASSQGGAGQEVYRTQYF.

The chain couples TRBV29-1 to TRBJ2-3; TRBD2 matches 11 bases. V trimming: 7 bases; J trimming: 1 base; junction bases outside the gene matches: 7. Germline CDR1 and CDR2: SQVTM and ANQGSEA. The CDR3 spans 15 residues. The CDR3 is CSGGLAGGRTDTQYF. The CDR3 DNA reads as TGCAGCGGTGGTCTAGCGGGGGGCCGCACAGATACGCAGTATTTT.

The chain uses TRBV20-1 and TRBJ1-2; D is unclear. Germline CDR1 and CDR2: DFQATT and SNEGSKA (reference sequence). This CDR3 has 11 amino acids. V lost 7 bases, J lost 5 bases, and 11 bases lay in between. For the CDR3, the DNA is TGCAGTGGAGAGACCGGGTATGGCTACACCTTC. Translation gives CSGETGYGYTF.

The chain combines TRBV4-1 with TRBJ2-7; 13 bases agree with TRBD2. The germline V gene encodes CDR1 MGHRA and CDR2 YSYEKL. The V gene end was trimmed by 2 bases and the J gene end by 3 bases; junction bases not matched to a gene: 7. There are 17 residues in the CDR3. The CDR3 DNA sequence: TGCGCCAGCAGCCAACAAAGGACTAGCGGGGGCAACTACGAGCAGTACTTC. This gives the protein CASSQQRTSGGNYEQYF.

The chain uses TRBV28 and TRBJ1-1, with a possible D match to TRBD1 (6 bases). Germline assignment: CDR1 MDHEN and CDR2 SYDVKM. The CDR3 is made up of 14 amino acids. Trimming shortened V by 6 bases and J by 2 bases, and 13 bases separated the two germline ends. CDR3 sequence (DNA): TGTGCCAGCAGGCTGGGGGGGACAAACACTGAAGCTTTCTTT. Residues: CASRLGGTNTEAFF. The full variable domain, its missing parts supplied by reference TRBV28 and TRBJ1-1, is DVKVTQSSRYLVKRTGEKVFLECVQDMDHENMFWYRQDPGLGLRLIYFSYDVKMKEKGDIPEGYSVSREKKERFSLILESASTNQTSMYLCASRLGGTNTEAFFGQGTRLTVV.

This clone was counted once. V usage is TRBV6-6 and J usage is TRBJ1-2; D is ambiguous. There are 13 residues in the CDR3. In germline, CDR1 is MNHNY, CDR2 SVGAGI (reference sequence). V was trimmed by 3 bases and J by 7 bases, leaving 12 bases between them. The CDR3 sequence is CASSYAFSSGYTF. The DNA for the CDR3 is TGTGCCAGCAGTTATGCTTTTAGCTCTGGCTACACCTTC.

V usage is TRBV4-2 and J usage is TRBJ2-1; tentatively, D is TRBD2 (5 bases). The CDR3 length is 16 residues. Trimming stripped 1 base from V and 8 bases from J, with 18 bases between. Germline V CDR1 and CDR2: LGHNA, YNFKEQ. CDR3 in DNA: TGTGCCAGCAGCCAAGGTCGCCAGCGGAGTGTGGATGAGCAGTTCTTC. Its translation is CASSQGRQRSVDEQFF.

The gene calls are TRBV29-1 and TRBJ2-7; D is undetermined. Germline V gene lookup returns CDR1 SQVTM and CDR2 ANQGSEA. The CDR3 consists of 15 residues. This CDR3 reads CGQGPRGQFSYEQYF. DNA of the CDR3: TGCGGCCAAGGCCCCCGAGGTCAATTCTCCTACGAGCAGTACTTC.